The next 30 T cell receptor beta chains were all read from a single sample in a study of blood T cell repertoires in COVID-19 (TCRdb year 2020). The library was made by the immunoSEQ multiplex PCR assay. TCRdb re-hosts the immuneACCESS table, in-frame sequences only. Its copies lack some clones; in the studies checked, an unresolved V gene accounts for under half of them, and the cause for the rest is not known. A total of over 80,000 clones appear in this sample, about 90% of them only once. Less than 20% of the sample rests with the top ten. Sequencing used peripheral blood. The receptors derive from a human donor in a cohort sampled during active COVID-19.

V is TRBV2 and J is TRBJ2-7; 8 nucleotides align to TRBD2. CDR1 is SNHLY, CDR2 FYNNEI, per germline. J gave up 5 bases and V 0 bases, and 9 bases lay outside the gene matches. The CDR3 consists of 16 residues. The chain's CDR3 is CASSEAGRARAHEQYF. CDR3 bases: TGTGCCAGCAGTGAAGCCGGGAGGGCCAGGGCCCACGAGCAGTACTTC.

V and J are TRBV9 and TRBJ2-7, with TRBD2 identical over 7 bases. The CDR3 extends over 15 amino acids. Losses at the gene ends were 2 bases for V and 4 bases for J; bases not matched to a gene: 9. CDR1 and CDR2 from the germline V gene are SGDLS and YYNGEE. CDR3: CASSVGGTTKYEQYF. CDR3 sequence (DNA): TGTGCCAGCAGCGTTGGAGGGACTACCAAATACGAGCAGTACTTC.

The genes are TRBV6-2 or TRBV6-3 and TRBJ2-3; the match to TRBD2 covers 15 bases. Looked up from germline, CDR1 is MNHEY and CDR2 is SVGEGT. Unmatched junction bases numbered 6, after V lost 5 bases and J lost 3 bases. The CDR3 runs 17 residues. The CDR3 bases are TGTGCCAGCAGTCAAGGACTAGCGGGAGGGATAACAGATACGCAGTATTTT. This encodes CASSQGLAGGITDTQYF.

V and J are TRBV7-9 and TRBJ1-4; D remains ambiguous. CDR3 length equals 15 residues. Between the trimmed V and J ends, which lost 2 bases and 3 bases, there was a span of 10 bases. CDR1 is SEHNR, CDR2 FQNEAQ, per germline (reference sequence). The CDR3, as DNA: TGTGCCAGCAGCTTAAGGGCAGCGGCTAATGAAAAACTGTTTTTT. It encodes CASSLRAAANEKLFF.

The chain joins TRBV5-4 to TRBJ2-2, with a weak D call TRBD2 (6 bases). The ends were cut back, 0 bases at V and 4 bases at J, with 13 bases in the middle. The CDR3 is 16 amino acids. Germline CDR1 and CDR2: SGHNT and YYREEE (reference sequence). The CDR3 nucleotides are TGTGCCAGCAGCTTGGGGTATGGGGGGAGCACCGGGGAGCTGTTTTTT. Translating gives CASSLGYGGSTGELFF.

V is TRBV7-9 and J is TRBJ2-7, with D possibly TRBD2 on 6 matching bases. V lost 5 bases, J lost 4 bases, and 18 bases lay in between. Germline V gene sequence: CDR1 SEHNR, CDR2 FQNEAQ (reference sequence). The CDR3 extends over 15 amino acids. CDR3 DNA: TGTGCCAGCAGCGCCGATTCCGGGACTCATTACGAGCAGTACTTC. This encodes CASSADSGTHYEQYF.

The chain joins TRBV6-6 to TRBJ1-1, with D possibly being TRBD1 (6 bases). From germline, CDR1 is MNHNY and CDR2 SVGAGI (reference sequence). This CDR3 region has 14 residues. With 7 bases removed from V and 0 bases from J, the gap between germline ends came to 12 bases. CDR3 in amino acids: CASITQGMNTEAFF. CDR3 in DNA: TGTGCCAGCATCACACAGGGTATGAACACTGAAGCTTTCTTT.

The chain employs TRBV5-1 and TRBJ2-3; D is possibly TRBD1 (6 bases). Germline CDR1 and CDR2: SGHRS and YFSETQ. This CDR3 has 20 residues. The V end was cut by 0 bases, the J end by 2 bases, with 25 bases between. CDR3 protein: CASSLVPETRGSYHTDTQYF. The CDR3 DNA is TGCGCCAGCAGCTTGGTTCCAGAGACCAGGGGATCCTACCACACAGATACGCAGTATTTT.

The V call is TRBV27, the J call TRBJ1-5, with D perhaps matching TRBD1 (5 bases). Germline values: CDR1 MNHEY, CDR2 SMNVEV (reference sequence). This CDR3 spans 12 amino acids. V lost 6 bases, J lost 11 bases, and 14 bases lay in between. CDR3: CASSRNSGTQHF. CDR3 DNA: TGTGCCAGCAGCCGAAACTCAGGGACCCAGCATTTT.

The CDR3 loop reads CASSIQGGNEKLFF. CDR3 bases: TGTGCCAGTAGTATCCAAGGAGGAAATGAAAAACTGTTTTTT. The V and J genes are TRBV19 and TRBJ1-4; D is unclear. CDR1 is LNHDA and CDR2 is SQIVND in the germline V gene (reference sequence). V was clipped by 3 bases and J by 5 bases, with 10 bases between them. This CDR3 spans 14 amino acids.

CDR3: CASSWGDSNQPQHF. DNA of the CDR3: TGTGCCAGCAGTTGGGGCGACAGCAATCAGCCCCAGCATTTT. The rearrangement uses TRBV28 and TRBJ1-5; possibly TRBD1 for D (5 bases). This CDR3 contains 14 residues. V was pared by 4 bases and J by 1 base, with 8 bases between. Germline V gene data show CDR1 as MDHEN and CDR2 as SYDVKM.

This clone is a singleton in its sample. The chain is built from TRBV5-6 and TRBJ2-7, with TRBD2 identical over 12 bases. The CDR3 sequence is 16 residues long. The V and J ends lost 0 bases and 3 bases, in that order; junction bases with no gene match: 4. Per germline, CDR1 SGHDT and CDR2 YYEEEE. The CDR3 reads CASSLAPTSGGYEQYF. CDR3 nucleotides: TGTGCCAGCAGCTTGGCCCCGACTAGCGGGGGCTACGAGCAGTACTTC.

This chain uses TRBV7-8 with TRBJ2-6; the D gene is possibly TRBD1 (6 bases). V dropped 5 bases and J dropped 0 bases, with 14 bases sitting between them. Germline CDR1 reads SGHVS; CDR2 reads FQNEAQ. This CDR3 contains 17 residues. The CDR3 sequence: CASSPRQVSSGANVLTF. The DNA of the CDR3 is TGTGCCAGCAGCCCCCGACAGGTCAGCTCTGGGGCCAACGTCCTGACTTTC.

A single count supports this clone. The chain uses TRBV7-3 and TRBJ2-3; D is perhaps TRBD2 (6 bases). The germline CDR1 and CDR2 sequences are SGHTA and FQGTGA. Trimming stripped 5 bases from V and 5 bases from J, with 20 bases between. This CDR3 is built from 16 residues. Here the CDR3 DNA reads TGTGCCAGCAGCCTACAACCGGGAGAGGGGATAGATACGCAGTATTTT. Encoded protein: CASSLQPGEGIDTQYF.

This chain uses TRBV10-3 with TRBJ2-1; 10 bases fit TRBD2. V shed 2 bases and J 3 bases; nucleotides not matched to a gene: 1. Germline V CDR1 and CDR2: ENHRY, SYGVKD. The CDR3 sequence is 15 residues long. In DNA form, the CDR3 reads TGTGCCATCAGTGAGATAGCGGGAGGCTACAATGAGCAGTTCTTC. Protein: CAISEIAGGYNEQFF.

The CDR3 coding sequence is TGTGCCAGCAGCCCCGGGACAGGGACAGATACGCAGTATTTT. Encoded protein: CASSPGTGTDTQYF. This rearrangement joins TRBV5-6 to TRBJ2-3; 9 bases line up with TRBD1. The J segment lost 3 bases and the V segment lost 4 bases, leaving 3 bases of the junction unmatched. This CDR3 has 14 residues. Germline V CDR1 and CDR2: SGHDT, YYEEEE.

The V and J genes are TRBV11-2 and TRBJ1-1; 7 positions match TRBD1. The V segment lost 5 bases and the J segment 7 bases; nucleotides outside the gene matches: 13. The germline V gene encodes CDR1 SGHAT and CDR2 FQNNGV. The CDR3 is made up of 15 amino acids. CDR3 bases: TGTGCCAGCAGCGGCTACGGGACAGAAAGTCATGAAGCTTTCTTT. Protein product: CASSGYGTESHEAFF.

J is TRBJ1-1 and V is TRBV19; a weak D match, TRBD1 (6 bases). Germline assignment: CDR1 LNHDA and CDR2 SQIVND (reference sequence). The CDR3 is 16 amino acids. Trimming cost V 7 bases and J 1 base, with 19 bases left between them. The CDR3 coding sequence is TGTGCCAGTACCCCGCGCCTGAGGGGGAGGAACACTGAAGCTTTCTTT. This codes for CASTPRLRGRNTEAFF.

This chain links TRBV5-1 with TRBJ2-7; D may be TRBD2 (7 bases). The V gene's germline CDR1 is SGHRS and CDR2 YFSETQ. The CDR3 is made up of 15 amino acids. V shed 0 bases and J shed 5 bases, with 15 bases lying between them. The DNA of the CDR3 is TGCGCCAGCAGCTTGGAATCCCAGGGGAGGGACGAGCAGTACTTC. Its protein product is CASSLESQGRDEQYF.

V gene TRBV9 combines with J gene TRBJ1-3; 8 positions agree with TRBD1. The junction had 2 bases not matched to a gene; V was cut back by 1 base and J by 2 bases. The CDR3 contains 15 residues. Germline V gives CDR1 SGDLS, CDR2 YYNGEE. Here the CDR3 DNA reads TGTGCCAGCAGCGTAAGGACAGGGACTGGAAACACCATATATTTT. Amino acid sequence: CASSVRTGTGNTIYF.

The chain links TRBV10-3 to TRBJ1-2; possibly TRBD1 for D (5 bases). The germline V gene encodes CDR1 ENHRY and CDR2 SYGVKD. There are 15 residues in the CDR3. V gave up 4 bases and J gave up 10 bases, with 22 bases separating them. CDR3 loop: CAISAIRGDVWAYTF. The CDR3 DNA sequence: TGTGCCATCAGTGCAATTCGGGGGGATGTATGGGCCTACACCTTC.

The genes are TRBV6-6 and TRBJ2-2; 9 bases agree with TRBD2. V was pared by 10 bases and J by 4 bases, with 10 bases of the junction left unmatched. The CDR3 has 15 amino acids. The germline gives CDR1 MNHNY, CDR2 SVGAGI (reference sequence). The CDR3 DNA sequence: TGTGCCACTATTCTAGGACTAGCGCCCACCGGGGAGCTGTTTTTT. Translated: CATILGLAPTGELFF.

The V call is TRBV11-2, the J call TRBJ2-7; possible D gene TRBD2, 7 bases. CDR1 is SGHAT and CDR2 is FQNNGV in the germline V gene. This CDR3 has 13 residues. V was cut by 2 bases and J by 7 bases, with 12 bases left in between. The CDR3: CASSLREGGEQYF. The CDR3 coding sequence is TGTGCCAGCAGCTTAAGGGAGGGGGGTGAGCAGTACTTC.

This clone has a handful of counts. In DNA, the CDR3 is TGCGCCAGCAGGTCTGGAGGGCCCAAAAACATTCAGTACTTC. Protein: CASRSGGPKNIQYF. This chain links TRBV5-1 with TRBJ2-4; a possible D gene is TRBD2 (6 bases). V lost 5 bases, J lost 2 bases, and 11 bases lay in between. The length of the CDR3 is 14 residues. CDR1 SGHRS and CDR2 YFSETQ come from the germline V gene.

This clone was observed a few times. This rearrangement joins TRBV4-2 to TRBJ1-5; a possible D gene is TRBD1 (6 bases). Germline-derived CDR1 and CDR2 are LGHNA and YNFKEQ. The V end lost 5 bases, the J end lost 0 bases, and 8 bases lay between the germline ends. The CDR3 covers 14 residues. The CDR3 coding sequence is TGTGCCAGCAGCAGGACAGCTAGCAATCAGCCCCAGCATTTT. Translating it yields CASSRTASNQPQHF.

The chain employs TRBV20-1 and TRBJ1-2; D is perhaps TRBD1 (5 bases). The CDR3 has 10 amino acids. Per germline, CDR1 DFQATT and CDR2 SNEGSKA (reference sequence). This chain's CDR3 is CRHGTYGYTF. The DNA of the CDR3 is TGCAGACACGGGACTTATGGCTACACCTTC.

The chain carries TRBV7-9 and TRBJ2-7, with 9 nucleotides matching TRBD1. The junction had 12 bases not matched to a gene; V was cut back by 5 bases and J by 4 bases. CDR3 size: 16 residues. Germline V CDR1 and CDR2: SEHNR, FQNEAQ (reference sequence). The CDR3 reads CASSLRQGQGIYEQYF. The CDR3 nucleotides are TGTGCCAGCAGCCTGCGTCAGGGACAGGGAATTTACGAGCAGTACTTC.

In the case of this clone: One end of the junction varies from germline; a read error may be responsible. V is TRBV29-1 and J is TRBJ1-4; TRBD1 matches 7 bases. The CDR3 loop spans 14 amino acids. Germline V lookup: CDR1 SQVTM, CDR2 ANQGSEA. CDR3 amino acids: CSVGNQGGNGKLFF. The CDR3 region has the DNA TGCAGCGTTGGAAACCAAGGGGGCAATGGAAAACTGTTTTTT.

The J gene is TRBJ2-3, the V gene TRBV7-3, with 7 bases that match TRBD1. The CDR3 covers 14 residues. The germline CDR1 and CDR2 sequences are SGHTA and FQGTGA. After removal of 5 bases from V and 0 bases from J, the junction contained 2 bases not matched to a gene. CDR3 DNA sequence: TGTGCCAGCAGCCCAGGGGGTAGCACAGATACGCAGTATTTT. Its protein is CASSPGGSTDTQYF.

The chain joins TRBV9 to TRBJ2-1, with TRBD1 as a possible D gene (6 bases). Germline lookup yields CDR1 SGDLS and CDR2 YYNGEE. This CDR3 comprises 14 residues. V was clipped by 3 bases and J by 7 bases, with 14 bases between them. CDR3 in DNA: TGTGCCAGCAGCGGATTGGGACAAAGAAATGAGCAGTTCTTC. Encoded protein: CASSGLGQRNEQFF. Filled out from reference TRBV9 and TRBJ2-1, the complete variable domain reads DSGVTQTPKHLITATGQRVTLRCSPRSGDLSVYWYQQSLDQGLQFLIQYYNGEERAKGNILERFSAQQFPDLHSELNLSSLELGDSALYFCASSGLGQRNEQFFGPGTRLTVL.